One sample yielded the 9 T cell receptor beta chains listed below, sequenced in a study of blood T cell repertoires in COVID-19. Method: immunoSEQ multiplex PCR; TCRdb's copy keeps in-frame clones and lacks some. The data show around 230,000 clones, almost 85% seen once. Sequencing input: PBMCs or T cells enriched from blood (not recorded which). Receptors were obtained from a man aged 40-50 years who had recovered from COVID-19.

This chain uses TRBV7-3 with TRBJ1-1; TRBD1 agrees at 8 bases. There are 17 residues in the CDR3. The germline V gene has CDR1 SGHTA and CDR2 FQGTGA. V lost 3 bases and J lost 0; bases outside the gene matches: 9. The CDR3 DNA reads TGTGCCAGCAGCTTCAGACAGGGGCGACCTATGAACACTGAAGCTTTCTTT. Its protein is CASSFRQGRPMNTEAFF.

V gene TRBV7-9 combines with J gene TRBJ2-7; the D gene is possibly TRBD2 (5 bases). The germline gives CDR1 SEHNR, CDR2 FQNEAQ (reference sequence). Trimming pared 5 bases from V and 6 bases from J, leaving 17 bases between. This CDR3 spans 14 amino acids. CDR3 sequence (DNA): TGTGCCAGCAGCCCCCTGACTATGGCTGGCGAGCAGTACTTC. It codes for CASSPLTMAGEQYF.

The genes are TRBV9 and TRBJ1-1, with 7 bases fitting TRBD1. After removal of 4 bases from V and 2 bases from J, the junction contained 11 bases not matched to a gene. Germline V gene sequence: CDR1 SGDLS, CDR2 YYNGEE. CDR3 length: 16 amino acids. Written as DNA, the CDR3 is TGTGCCAGCAGCCAATCCAGGGGGAGTCTTAACACTGAAGCTTTCTTT. Its translation: CASSQSRGSLNTEAFF. Using reference TRBV9 and TRBJ1-1 for the parts outside the CDR3, the full variable domain is DSGVTQTPKHLITATGQRVTLRCSPRSGDLSVYWYQQSLDQGLQFLIQYYNGEERAKGNILERFSAQQFPDLHSELNLSSLELGDSALYFCASSQSRGSLNTEAFFGQGTRLTVV.

The chain links TRBV3-1 (or the pseudogene TRBV3-2) to TRBJ2-7; tentatively, D is TRBD1 (6 bases). Germline lookup yields CDR1 LGHDT and CDR2 YNNKEL (reference sequence). The CDR3 extends over 14 amino acids. Trimming cost V 1 base and J 2 bases, with 9 bases left between them. CDR3 nucleotide sequence: TGTGCCAGCAGCCAAGGGACAGCAACCTACGAGCAGTACTTC. Translated, it gives CASSQGTATYEQYF.

With respect to this clone: This sample also contains other DNA sequences that code for the same CDR3. This rearrangement joins TRBV30 to TRBJ2-2; D gene uncertain. Between the trimmed V and J ends, which lost 0 bases and 4 bases, there was a span of 6 bases. Germline loops: CDR1 GTSNPN, CDR2 SVGIG (reference sequence). The CDR3 is 13 amino acids. CDR3 sequence: CAWSVRGTGELFF. CDR3 sequence (DNA): TGTGCCTGGAGTGTTCGAGGCACCGGGGAGCTGTTTTTT.

V and J are TRBV5-1 and TRBJ2-7; no firm D call. Looked up from germline, CDR1 is SGHRS and CDR2 is YFSETQ. This CDR3 has 15 residues. V was clipped by 4 bases and J by 7 bases, with 21 bases between them. CDR3 loop: CASSPVFGESREQYF. CDR3 bases: TGCGCCAGCAGCCCGGTCTTTGGTGAGTCTAGGGAGCAGTACTTC.

CDR3 sequence reads: CASSQVRGRTEAFF. Here the CDR3 DNA reads TGTGCCAGCAGCCAAGTCAGGGGACGGACCGAAGCTTTCTTT. The rearrangement links TRBV14 to TRBJ1-1; weak D call: TRBD1 (6 bases). With 1 base removed from V and 8 bases from J, the gap between germline ends came to 14 bases. This CDR3 has 14 residues. Germline V gene data show CDR1 as SGHDN and CDR2 as FVKESK.

V usage is TRBV7-3 and J usage is TRBJ1-1, with 9 bases lining up with TRBD1. The V gene end was trimmed by 2 bases and the J gene end by 4 bases; junction bases not matched to a gene: 2. The CDR3 has 14 residues. Per the germline V gene, CDR1 is SGHTA and CDR2 is FQGTGA. The CDR3 region has the DNA TGTGCCAGCAGCTTAGGACAGGGGAGCACTGAAGCTTTCTTT. Its protein is CASSLGQGSTEAFF.

For the CDR3, the DNA is TGTGCCAGCACCGCTGGGGCTTTCTTTACTGAAGCTTTCTTT. It encodes CASTAGAFFTEAFF. The chain employs TRBV11-2 and TRBJ1-1; maybe TRBD1 (5 bases). This CDR3 spans 14 amino acids. V lost 7 bases and J lost 5, with 17 bases in between. Germline V gene sequence: CDR1 SGHAT, CDR2 FQNNGV.